Below are 14 T cell receptor beta chains sequenced from a single sample in a study of glioma-infiltrating T cells. TCR alpha and beta CDR3 regions were amplified from RNA using iRepertoire nested multiplex PCR. Each CDR3 protein is one row after TCRdb ran MiXCR on the multiplex PCR reads. The repertoire has over 120,000 distinct CDR3 sequences, 30% to 40% of them found once; the top ten carry roughly 20%. Sequenced: glioma tissue, nonneoplastic brain tissue, or PBMCs (not recorded which). The receptors stem from a human donor with low-grade glioma or glioblastoma, undergoing nonglioma brain surgery, or in good health (not recorded which).

This clonotype has more than one count but fewer than ten. The chain joins TRBV6-2 or TRBV6-3 to TRBJ2-7, with 7 nucleotides matching TRBD2. CDR1 and CDR2 from the germline V gene are MNHEY and SVGEGT. CDR3 length: 15 residues. With 8 bases clipped from V and 2 bases from J, the junction kept 12 bases outside the gene matches. Here the CDR3 DNA reads TGTGCCAGCGCGAAACCGAGCGGGACTGCCTACGAGCAGTACTTC. It translates to CASAKPSGTAYEQYF.

The chain links TRBV4-3 to TRBJ2-1; D may match TRBD1 or TRBD2 (6 bases each). V was pared by 3 bases and J by 5 bases, with 14 bases between. This CDR3 is 15 amino acids long. Germline lookup yields CDR1 LGHNA and CDR2 YSLEER. The CDR3 loop reads CASSQRGDQNNEQFF. CDR3 in DNA: TGCGCCAGCAGCCAGAGGGGGGATCAGAACAATGAGCAGTTCTTC.

The table lists this clonotype with a few counts. The chain carries TRBV6-5 and TRBJ1-1; D is uncertain. Germline lookup yields CDR1 MNHEY and CDR2 SVGAGI. CDR3 length equals 14 residues. V gave up 8 bases and J gave up 0 bases, with 13 bases separating them. DNA of the CDR3: TGTGCCAGCCGGACCACTATAATGAACACTGAAGCTTTCTTT. Protein product: CASRTTIMNTEAFF.

The chain recombines TRBV12-3 or TRBV12-4 with TRBJ1-2; D possibly corresponds to TRBD1 (5 bases). Trimming pared 2 bases from V and 6 bases from J, leaving 10 bases between. The CDR3 is 13 residues long. In DNA form, the CDR3 reads TGTGCCAGCAGTTTAATCCAGGGTGATGGCTACACCTTC. Amino acids: CASSLIQGDGYTF.

The chain links TRBV19 to TRBJ1-5, with D hard to call. V was trimmed by 3 bases and J by 4 bases, leaving 7 bases between them. This CDR3 comprises 13 residues. Germline lookup yields CDR1 LNHDA and CDR2 SQIVND (reference sequence). The CDR3 DNA is TGTGCCAGTAGTATTGGAGCAAATCAGCCCCAGCATTTT. Translated, it gives CASSIGANQPQHF. The full variable domain, in which reference TRBV19 and TRBJ1-5 provide the parts outside the CDR3, is DGGITQSPKYLFRKEGQNVTLSCEQNLNHDAMYWYRQDPGQGLRLIYYSQIVNDFQKGDIAEGYSVSREKKESFPLTVTSAQKNPTAFYLCASSIGANQPQHFGDGTRLSIL.

This clonotype was seen a single time. The chain links TRBV12-3 or TRBV12-4 to TRBJ1-2, with 7 nucleotides matching TRBD1. V was pared by 3 bases and J by 7 bases, with 5 bases of the junction left unmatched. This CDR3 is 13 amino acids long. Here the CDR3 reads CASSLIGGFGYTF. DNA for the CDR3: TGTGCCAGCAGTTTGATAGGGGGCTTTGGCTACACCTTC.

This clonotype was recorded a few times. The chain couples TRBV20-1 to TRBJ1-2; 7 bases are a match to TRBD1. With V trimmed by 7 bases and J by 7 bases, 15 bases remained unmatched. The length of the CDR3 is 14 residues. Germline CDR1 reads DFQATT; CDR2 reads SNEGSKA (reference sequence). The CDR3, as DNA: TGCAGTGTTAGCGGACGGGACAGTCAACGTGGCTACACCTTC. Protein sequence: CSVSGRDSQRGYTF.

This clonotype has more than one count but fewer than ten. This rearrangement joins TRBV2 to TRBJ1-6, with TRBD1 matching over 10 bases. The CDR3 has 15 residues. After removal of 7 bases from V and 7 bases from J, the junction contained 7 bases not matched to a gene. In germline, CDR1 is SNHLY, CDR2 FYNNEI. The CDR3 nucleotides read TGTGCCAGCATCCTGGACAGGGGGTCCAATTCACCCCTCCACTTT. This gives the protein CASILDRGSNSPLHF.

J is TRBJ2-7 and V is TRBV24-1; the D gene could be TRBD1 or TRBD2 (5 bases each). Trimming removed 2 bases from V and 3 bases from J, with 13 bases in between. This CDR3 spans 15 amino acids. Germline V gene sequence: CDR1 KGHDR, CDR2 SFDVKD. The CDR3 sequence: CATSDSTGRIYEQYF. The CDR3 DNA reads as TGTGCCACCAGTGATTCTACGGGACGGATCTACGAGCAGTACTTC.

The gene calls are TRBV11-2 and TRBJ2-3, with D unresolved. In germline, CDR1 is SGHAT, CDR2 FQNNGV. Trimming left V 0 bases short and J 0 bases short, with 7 bases between. This CDR3 region has 15 residues. CDR3 in amino acids: CASSLDRLSTDTQYF. CDR3 nucleotide sequence: TGTGCCAGCAGCTTAGATCGACTGAGCACAGATACGCAGTATTTT.

This clonotype was seen at least ten times. This chain links TRBV6-1 with TRBJ2-1; TRBD1 aligns across 8 bases. J lost 8 bases, V lost 4 bases, and 10 bases had no gene match. This CDR3 comprises 15 residues. Germline CDR1 is MNHNS and CDR2 is SASEGT. The CDR3: CASSGRDRHLDEQFF. The CDR3 nucleotides read TGTGCCAGCAGTGGCCGGGACAGGCATTTGGATGAGCAGTTCTTC.

This chain joins TRBV7-9 and TRBJ2-1, with 7 bases identical to TRBD2. After removal of 4 bases from V and 3 bases from J, the junction contained 9 bases not matched to a gene. Germline CDR1 SEHNR, CDR2 FQNEAQ (reference sequence). CDR3 size: 16 residues. CDR3 sequence: CASSSSGTNYYNEQFF. In DNA form, the CDR3 reads TGTGCCAGCAGCTCCTCCGGGACTAACTACTACAATGAGCAGTTCTTC. The entire variable domain, with the rest obtained from reference TRBV7-9 and TRBJ2-1, is as follows: DTGVSQNPRHKITKRGQNVTFRCDPISEHNRLYWYRQTLGQGPEFLTYFQNEAQLEKSRLLSDRFSAERPKGSFSTLEIQRTEQGDSAMYLCASSSSGTNYYNEQFFGPGTRLTVL.

As regards this clonotype: A read error may account for a junction end that differs from germline. The chain joins TRBV7-9 to TRBJ2-5; 7 positions match TRBD1. The end of the DNA fits TRBJ2-7 better, so the J call may be wrong. This CDR3 is 16 amino acids long. The germline V gene encodes CDR1 SEHNR and CDR2 FQNEAQ (reference sequence). CDR3 nucleotide sequence: TGTGCCCGCAGCTTAACCGGGACAGATCCCGCCTACGAGCAGTACTTC. Residues: CARSLTGTDPAYEQYF.

The V gene is TRBV20-1, the J gene TRBJ2-5; perhaps TRBD2 as D (5 bases). Germline V gene lookup returns CDR1 DFQATT and CDR2 SNEGSKA (reference sequence). This CDR3 has 11 amino acids. V was shortened by 7 bases and J by 5 bases, with 11 bases between the two germline ends. CDR3 nucleotide sequence: TGCAGTGAGTCCTCGGGGGAGACCCAGTACTTC. Protein sequence: CSESSGETQYF.